The rows below give T cell receptor beta chains drawn from one sample of a study of CD8+ T cells in alopecia areata. Sequencing was performed with immunoSEQ multiplex PCR; in TCRdb, only in-frame clones are kept and a portion is missing. Of around 210,000 clones in the sample, under 70% were seen once. Sequencing was performed on CD4+ T cells sorted from blood, taken at week 4, from a patient treated with tofacitinib. These receptors all come from a human donor with alopecia areata. Each CDR3 is given with its conserved first and last residue. D genes are given only for firm matches. Size values are once, few and many counts, or a class for expanded clones, and some rows have none.

abundance	v_gene	d_gene	j_gene	CDR3aa	CDR3nt
.	TRBV7-9	.	TRBJ2-1	CASSPPGLPFSNEQFF	TGTGCCAGCAGCCCACCGGGACTCCCCTTTTCCAATGAGCAGTTCTTC
.	TRBV28	.	TRBJ1-6	CASSLPGRADSPLHF	TGTGCCAGCAGTTTGCCCGGGAGAGCAGATTCACCCCTCCACTTT
.	TRBV25-1	TRBD2	TRBJ2-1	CASSAAGGMGGEQFF	TGTGCCAGCAGTGCAGCGGGGGGCATGGGGGGTGAGCAGTTCTTC
.	TRBV29-1	TRBD1	TRBJ1-2	CSVARTGYYGYTF	TGCAGCGTTGCCAGGACAGGATACTATGGCTACACCTTC
.	TRBV29-1	.	TRBJ2-3	CSVVVSTDTQYF	TGCAGCGTTGTCGTAAGCACAGATACGCAGTATTTT
.	TRBV18	TRBD2	TRBJ2-2	CASSPPSGGADGELFF	TGTGCCAGCTCACCCCCCAGCGGGGGGGCCGACGGGGAGCTGTTTTTT
few	TRBV4-3	.	TRBJ2-3	CASSLDGKGHTTDTQYF	TGCGCCAGCAGCCTGGATGGTAAGGGGCATACCACAGATACGCAGTATTTT
.	TRBV7-2	.	TRBJ2-7	CASSPSQGTYEQYF	TGTGCCAGCAGCCCCTCACAGGGCACCTACGAGCAGTACTTC
few	TRBV7-2	.	TRBJ2-7	CASRGAYEQYF	TGTGCCAGCAGGGGGGCGTACGAGCAGTACTTC
.	TRBV7-8	.	TRBJ1-2	CASSTGTTEAGYTF	TGTGCCAGCAGCACCGGGACGACGGAAGCGGGCTACACCTTC
.	TRBV6-5	.	TRBJ1-3	CASRQGGSGRAIYF	TGTGCCAGCAGGCAGGGAGGGTCGGGCAGGGCCATATATTTT
.	TRBV30	.	TRBJ1-5	CAWSVADRQPQHF	TGTGCCTGGAGCGTGGCAGATCGTCAGCCCCAGCATTTT
.	TRBV15	.	TRBJ1-2	CATSRDFRDIHYGYTF	TGTGCCACCAGCAGAGATTTCCGGGACATTCACTATGGCTACACCTTC
few	TRBV5-1	TRBD1	TRBJ2-5	CASSLVGDDRAQYF	TGCGCCAGCAGCTTGGTAGGAGATGACAGGGCCCAGTACTTC
many	TRBV2	.	TRBJ1-4	CASMSGARYEKLFF	TGTGCCAGCATGTCAGGGGCGCGTTATGAAAAACTGTTTTTT
.	TRBV4-2	.	TRBJ2-1	CASSVSLWHEQFF	TGTGCCAGCAGCGTCTCCCTTTGGCATGAGCAGTTCTTC
.	TRBV2	.	TRBJ2-5	CASLLLSGQETQYF	TGTGCCAGCCTGCTTCTTAGCGGACAAGAGACCCAGTACTTC
.	TRBV29-1	.	TRBJ1-4	CSVDLGGGGKLFF	TGCAGCGTTGATTTGGGAGGTGGTGGAAAACTGTTTTTT
.	TRBV4-3	.	TRBJ1-1	CASSQDGSGVNTEAFF	TGCGCCAGCAGCCAAGATGGGAGCGGGGTGAACACTGAAGCTTTCTTT
few	TRBV29-1	.	TRBJ1-4	CSVPNPQRGSEKLFF	TGCAGCGTTCCCAACCCACAGAGAGGGAGTGAAAAACTGTTTTTT
.	TRBV5-1	.	TRBJ1-2	CASSPPLGGYTF	TGCGCCAGCAGCCCGCCCCTGGGTGGCTACACCTTC
.	TRBV29-1	.	TRBJ2-5	CSVVTLRGAQETQYF	TGCAGCGTTGTTACACTCCGGGGGGCCCAAGAGACCCAGTACTTC
few	TRBV7-2	TRBD1	TRBJ1-4	CASSPRRGTNEKLFF	TGTGCCAGCAGTCCACGCAGGGGGACTAATGAAAAACTGTTTTTT
.	TRBV19	.	TRBJ2-1	CASSIEGLGWNEQFF	TGTGCCAGTAGTATAGAGGGTCTCGGGTGGAATGAGCAGTTCTTC
.	TRBV6-5	TRBD1	TRBJ2-2	CASRLRGKNTGELFF	TGTGCCAGCAGACTCAGGGGGAAGAACACCGGGGAGCTGTTTTTT
.	TRBV29-1	.	TRBJ1-2	CSVGSDRFNYGYTF	TGCAGCGTTGGGTCAGACAGGTTCAACTATGGCTACACCTTC
few	TRBV7-2	.	TRBJ2-3	CASSLDSRAGWPDTQYF	TGTGCCAGCAGCTTAGATTCACGTGCCGGGTGGCCAGATACGCAGTATTTT
.	TRBV29-1	TRBD1	TRBJ1-1	CSVGDRGNTEAFF	TGCAGCGTGGGGGACAGGGGGAACACTGAAGCTTTCTTT
once	TRBV4-1	.	TRBJ1-5	CASSQELQSNQPQHF	TGCGCCAGCAGCCAAGAATTGCAGAGCAATCAGCCCCAGCATTTT
.	TRBV7-9	.	TRBJ2-5	CASSPDSQETQYF	TGTGCCAGCAGCCCGGACAGTCAGGAGACCCAGTACTTC
.	TRBV7-2	.	TRBJ2-7	CASSLSYSAYEQYF	TGTGCCAGCAGCTTATCTTACAGTGCCTACGAGCAGTACTTC
.	TRBV6-1	.	TRBJ1-1	CASSEHMNTEAFF	TGTGCCAGCAGTGAGCATATGAACACTGAAGCTTTCTTT
.	TRBV4-1	.	TRBJ2-1	CASSQVKSLWDEQFF	TGCGCCAGCAGCCAAGTTAAGTCTCTATGGGATGAGCAGTTCTTC
.	TRBV29-1	.	TRBJ1-3	CSGGTGNTIYF	TGCAGCGGGGGAACTGGAAACACCATATATTTT
.	TRBV7-6	.	TRBJ1-2	CASSLRPQGQGYGYTF	TGTGCCAGCAGCTTACGTCCCCAGGGGCAGGGGTATGGCTACACCTTC
.	TRBV7-2	.	TRBJ1-2	CASSLVIAVPGGYTF	TGTGCCAGCAGCTTAGTCATAGCGGTTCCCGGCGGCTACACCTTC
.	TRBV27	TRBD2	TRBJ2-3	CASSLSGLAGGPGTQYF	TGTGCCAGCAGTTTATCCGGACTAGCGGGGGGGCCCGGTACGCAGTATTTT
many	TRBV21-1	.	TRBJ1-4	CASSRGTGGTNEKLFF	TGTGCCAGCAGCAGGGGAACAGGGGGCACTAATGAAAAACTGTTTTTT
.	TRBV30	.	TRBJ2-7	CAWGVPRSYEQYF	TGTGCCTGGGGTGTTCCGCGCTCCTACGAGCAGTACTTC
.	TRBV29-1	.	TRBJ1-2	CSASGQNYGYTF	TGCAGCGCCTCAGGACAGAACTATGGCTACACCTTC
.	TRBV2	.	TRBJ1-1	CASSEIGRGNTEAFF	TGTGCCAGCAGTGAAATAGGCAGGGGAAACACTGAAGCTTTCTTT
once	TRBV30	.	TRBJ1-3	CAWSASWSVGGSTGNTIYF	TGTGCCTGGAGTGCCTCATGGTCCGTAGGAGGGTCGACTGGAAACACCATATATTTT
few	TRBV7-9	TRBD2	TRBJ2-1	CASSPVGAGRYEQFF	TGTGCCAGCAGCCCGGTCGGAGCGGGGAGGTATGAGCAGTTCTTC
few	TRBV30	TRBD1	TRBJ2-4	CAWSGEGGGNIQYF	TGTGCCTGGAGCGGTGAAGGGGGCGGTAACATTCAGTACTTC
once	TRBV6-5	.	TRBJ1-5	CASSYSRLNQPQHF	TGTGCCAGCAGTTACTCCAGGCTAAATCAGCCCCAGCATTTT
.	TRBV27	TRBD1	TRBJ1-5	CASSPRQGVRQPQHF	TGTGCCAGCAGTCCTAGACAGGGGGTCCGACAGCCCCAGCATTTT
.	TRBV5-1	.	TRBJ2-5	CASSLNFGYMGTRRGTQYF	TGCGCCAGCAGCTTGAATTTTGGGTATATGGGGACGCGCCGAGGGACCCAGTACTTC
.	TRBV15	.	TRBJ2-7	CATSRGDAYEQYF	TGTGCCACCAGCAGAGGAGATGCCTACGAGCAGTACTTC
.	TRBV5-1	.	TRBJ2-7	CASSLAGALYEQYF	TGCGCCAGCAGCTTGGCAGGGGCTCTCTACGAGCAGTACTTC
once	TRBV6-5	.	TRBJ1-6	CASSYSRDSPLHF	TGTGCCAGCAGTTACTCGCGGGATTCACCCCTCCACTTT
few	TRBV4-3	.	TRBJ1-6	CASSQGIGSRSPLHF	TGCGCCAGCAGCCAAGGGATAGGGAGTCGATCACCCCTCCACTTT
.	TRBV7-2	TRBD2	TRBJ2-5	CASRPGTSVETQYF	TGTGCCAGCAGGCCCGGGACTAGCGTGGAGACCCAGTACTTC
.	TRBV5-5	.	TRBJ2-6	CASSDTSGANVLTF	TGTGCCAGCAGCGATACCTCTGGGGCCAACGTCCTGACTTTC
.	TRBV29-1	.	TRBJ2-1	CSVAFSSGGAFNEQFF	TGCAGCGTTGCTTTCTCCTCAGGGGGGGCCTTCAATGAGCAGTTCTTC
.	TRBV29-1	.	TRBJ2-3	CSVEVWGDTDTQYF	TGCAGCGTTGAAGTCTGGGGTGACACAGATACGCAGTATTTT
.	TRBV9	TRBD1	TRBJ1-2	CASSLQDRGPVGYTF	TGTGCCAGCAGCCTTCAGGACAGGGGGCCGGTGGGCTACACCTTC
.	TRBV7-9	.	TRBJ1-2	CASSTSHSDRDGYTF	TGTGCCAGCAGCACTAGCCATTCGGACAGAGATGGCTACACCTTC
.	TRBV7-2	TRBD1	TRBJ1-6	CASSLALTGGFAPLHF	TGTGCCAGCAGCTTAGCATTGACAGGGGGCTTCGCACCCCTCCACTTT
.	TRBV27	TRBD1	TRBJ1-6	CASSWGGQGGYNSPLHF	TGTGCCAGCAGTTGGGGGGGACAGGGGGGTTATAATTCACCCCTCCACTTT